What follows are 23 T cell receptor beta chains derived from one specimen sequenced in a study of patients and donors after allogeneic stem cell transplantation. TCRdb independently ran MiXCR on the RT-PCR reads; one entry per CDR3 protein. Seen here are about 960,000 distinct CDR3 sequences, about a sixth observed once, and the top ten hold roughly 6%. The sequencing input was blood, either unsorted or a sorted T cell fraction (not recorded which). These receptors originate from a human donor who was either an allogeneic HSCT recipient or a stem cell or donor lymphocyte infusion donor (not recorded which). It is not recorded whose cells these are; they may come from a transplant donor.

This clonotype was recorded a few times. The chain is built from TRBV12-3 or TRBV12-4 and TRBJ2-2; D ambiguous. The CDR3 is 18 residues long. The germline V and J ends were trimmed by 3 bases and 4 bases, with 21 bases remaining between them. CDR3 in amino acids: CASSFYPTIAPATGELFF. DNA for the CDR3: TGTGCCAGCAGTTTCTACCCTACTATTGCCCCCGCCACCGGGGAGCTGTTTTTT.

The gene calls are TRBV12-3 or TRBV12-4 and TRBJ1-2; weak D call: TRBD1 (6 bases). The CDR3 is 14 residues long. The ends were cut back, 2 bases at V and 7 bases at J, with 14 bases in the middle. CDR3 loop: CASSLFVQGGGYTF. The CDR3 DNA follows: TGTGCCAGCAGTTTATTTGTACAGGGTGGTGGCTACACCTTC.

A few counts support this clonotype. The chain recombines TRBV12-3 or TRBV12-4 with TRBJ1-5; D is ambiguous. The CDR3 is 15 residues long. The V end lost 6 bases, the J end lost 4 bases, and 16 bases lay between the germline ends. CDR3 coding DNA: TGTGCCAGCAGCCCCGACGTGACTTCTAATCAGCCCCAGCATTTT. Translating gives CASSPDVTSNQPQHF.

This clonotype was seen many times. The germline gene is not matched at one end of the junction; a read error may be the cause. The V and J genes are TRBV5-1 and TRBJ2-3; D ambiguous. This CDR3 has 14 residues. Germline-derived CDR1 and CDR2 are SGHRS and YFSETQ. The CDR3, as DNA: TGTGCCAGCAGCTTAGAGGTCAGCACAGATACGCAGTATTTT. Translation gives CASSLEVSTDTQYF.

Here the CDR3 DNA reads TGTGCCAGCAGCTATCAGACAGCTTTAAACACCGGGGAGCTGTTTTTT. It is translated as CASSYQTALNTGELFF. The V and J genes are TRBV7-9 and TRBJ2-2, with a tentative D call TRBD1 (5 bases). Trimming removed 4 bases at V and 2 bases at J, with 14 bases between. This CDR3 is built from 16 residues. CDR1 SEHNR and CDR2 FQNEAQ come from the germline V gene (reference sequence).

The chain has TRBV20-1 and TRBJ2-7, with D perhaps matching TRBD1 (6 bases). The CDR3 has 12 residues. Germline lookup yields CDR1 DFQATT and CDR2 SNEGSKA (reference sequence). The CDR3 DNA follows: TGCGGGGTACGGGACAACTCCTACGAGCAGTACTTC. Amino acid sequence: CGVRDNSYEQYF.

The V and J genes are TRBV12-3 or TRBV12-4 and TRBJ2-5, with no clear D. The CDR3 runs 14 residues. V lost 1 base and J lost 5, with 11 bases in between. The CDR3 loop is CASSLGAPYETQYF. The CDR3 DNA reads TGTGCCAGCAGTTTAGGCGCCCCTTACGAGACCCAGTACTTC.

In its sample, this clonotype was seen a few times. This sequence joins TRBV7-6 and TRBJ2-2, with 10 nucleotides matching TRBD2. V was pared by 5 bases and J by 3 bases, with 9 bases of the junction left unmatched. Germline V gene sequence: CDR1 SGHVS, CDR2 FNYEAQ. The CDR3 has 17 amino acids. The CDR3 is CASSRPLAGDDTGELFF. CDR3 bases: TGTGCCAGCAGCCGTCCTCTAGCGGGGGACGACACCGGGGAGCTGTTTTTT.

This clonotype came up a few times. The chain carries TRBV12-3 or TRBV12-4 and TRBJ2-7; possibly TRBD1 or TRBD2 for D (5 bases each). V was pared by 6 bases and J by 3 bases, with 12 bases between. CDR3 size: 13 residues. The CDR3 bases are TGTGCCAGCAGCCGGGACCTTATCTACGAGCAGTACTTC. It specifies CASSRDLIYEQYF.

This clonotype was observed a handful of times. The chain has TRBV6-6 and TRBJ2-7; maybe TRBD2 (6 bases). Trimming cost V 4 bases and J 6 bases, with 10 bases left between them. This CDR3 contains 12 residues. Germline loops: CDR1 MNHNY, CDR2 SVGAGI (reference sequence). The DNA for the CDR3 is TGTGCCAGCAGTTCGGGACTCCCCGAGCAGTACTTC. Translation gives CASSSGLPEQYF.

V is TRBV12-3 or TRBV12-4 and J is TRBJ1-6; D remains unclear. Trimming took 1 base from V and 10 from J, leaving 8 bases between them. The CDR3 is made up of 13 amino acids. The CDR3 DNA reads TGTGCCAGCAGTTTAGGTGGAGCATCACCCCTCCACTTT. Amino acid sequence: CASSLGGASPLHF.

This clonotype came up many times. One end of the junction does not line up with germline, which may come from a read error. V gene TRBV12-3 or TRBV12-4 combines with J gene TRBJ2-5, with 9 bases lining up with TRBD1. This CDR3 comprises 13 residues. The CDR3 sequence: CASSLTSWDREHF. The CDR3 nucleotides are TGTGCCAGCAGTTTAACGTCGTGGGACAGGGAGCACTTC.

The chain carries TRBV2 and TRBJ2-7, with 13 nucleotides matching TRBD2. The V and J ends lost 7 bases and 6 bases, in that order; junction bases with no gene match: 6. The V gene's germline CDR1 is SNHLY and CDR2 FYNNEI. The CDR3 has 14 amino acids. This CDR3 is CASIRTSGSLEQYF. As DNA, the CDR3 is TGTGCCAGCATTAGGACTAGCGGGAGTCTCGAGCAGTACTTC.

The rearrangement links TRBV9 to TRBJ2-7; no reliable D call. With 0 bases removed from V and 0 bases from J, the gap between germline ends came to 7 bases. Germline values: CDR1 SGDLS, CDR2 YYNGEE. CDR3 length: 14 amino acids. For the CDR3, the DNA is TGTGCCAGCAGCGTAGATCTCAGCTCCTACGAGCAGTACTTC. Translated: CASSVDLSSYEQYF.

This clonotype was seen a few times. V and J are TRBV12-5 and TRBJ2-1; D is unresolved. This CDR3 spans 11 amino acids. V was pared by 2 bases and J by 5 bases, with 1 base between. CDR1 and CDR2 from the germline V gene are LGHNT and FRNRAP. CDR3 amino acids: CASGLNNEQFF. DNA for the CDR3: TGTGCTAGTGGTTTGAACAATGAGCAGTTCTTC.

The chain employs TRBV20-1 and TRBJ2-4, with D perhaps matching TRBD2 (6 bases). This CDR3 region has 16 residues. Trimming left V 6 bases short and J 3 bases short, with 21 bases between. CDR1 and CDR2 from the germline V gene are DFQATT and SNEGSKA (reference sequence). CDR3 protein: CSAGGDRLVNKNIQYF. As DNA, the CDR3 is TGCAGTGCCGGCGGGGACCGACTAGTTAACAAAAACATTCAGTACTTC.

The chain is built from TRBV7-9 and TRBJ2-1; 11 bases map to TRBD2. Germline V gives CDR1 SEHNR, CDR2 FQNEAQ (reference sequence). This CDR3 contains 14 residues. J was trimmed by 9 bases and V by 4 bases; bases with no gene match: 5. CDR3 nucleotide sequence: TGTGCCAGCAGCTCTAGCGGGGGGCAGGGTGAGCAGTTCTTC. This codes for CASSSSGGQGEQFF.

The J gene is TRBJ2-2, the V gene TRBV2; D is unresolved. The V end was cut by 6 bases, the J end by 6 bases, with 11 bases between. CDR1 SNHLY and CDR2 FYNNEI come from the germline V gene. The CDR3 is 13 amino acids. The CDR3 protein is CASRSEVPGELFF. The CDR3 region has the DNA TGTGCCAGCAGGTCCGAGGTACCCGGGGAGCTGTTTTTT.

This clonotype came up many times. This chain joins TRBV12-3 or TRBV12-4 and TRBJ1-2; unclear D gene. V was pared by 7 bases and J by 0 bases, with 12 bases between. CDR3 length: 14 residues. The DNA of the CDR3 is TGTGCCAGCACCCCAGGACTTGCTAACTATGGCTACACCTTC. Protein: CASTPGLANYGYTF.

This clonotype was detected only a few times. The gene calls are TRBV3-1 and TRBJ1-6; D remains unclear. With 0 bases removed from V and 5 bases from J, the gap between germline ends came to 11 bases. The CDR3 runs 16 residues. Germline CDR1 and CDR2: LGHDT and YNNKEL (reference sequence). CDR3 nucleotides: TGTGCCAGCAGCCAAGATCGGAACAGACATAATTCACCCCTCCACTTT. It translates to CASSQDRNRHNSPLHF.

This rearrangement joins TRBV24-1 to TRBJ1-2; 8 bases line up with TRBD1. This CDR3 comprises 16 residues. V lost 3 bases and J lost 8; bases outside the gene matches: 13. The germline gives CDR1 KGHDR, CDR2 SFDVKD. DNA for the CDR3: TGTGCCACCAGTGATCGGACCCGGACAGGGAAAGAGGGCTACACCTTC. Translation: CATSDRTRTGKEGYTF.

The V gene is TRBV15, the J gene TRBJ2-1; TRBD1 is a possible D gene (5 bases). From germline, CDR1 is LNHNV and CDR2 YYDKDF (reference sequence). The CDR3 sequence is 17 residues long. Trimming stripped 0 bases from V and 4 bases from J, with 16 bases between. DNA for the CDR3: TGTGCCACCAGCAGAGAACCTAGTGGGCAGGGTTACAATGAGCAGTTCTTC. It yields the protein CATSREPSGQGYNEQFF.

This chain links TRBV5-1 with TRBJ2-7; 14 nucleotides agree with TRBD2. CDR3 length equals 17 residues. The junction had 10 bases not matched to a gene; V was cut back by 5 bases and J by 3 bases. Germline assignment: CDR1 SGHRS and CDR2 YFSETQ. CDR3 amino acids: CASREGLAGAILYEQYF. The CDR3 DNA reads as TGCGCCAGCAGGGAGGGACTAGCGGGAGCTATACTCTACGAGCAGTACTTC.